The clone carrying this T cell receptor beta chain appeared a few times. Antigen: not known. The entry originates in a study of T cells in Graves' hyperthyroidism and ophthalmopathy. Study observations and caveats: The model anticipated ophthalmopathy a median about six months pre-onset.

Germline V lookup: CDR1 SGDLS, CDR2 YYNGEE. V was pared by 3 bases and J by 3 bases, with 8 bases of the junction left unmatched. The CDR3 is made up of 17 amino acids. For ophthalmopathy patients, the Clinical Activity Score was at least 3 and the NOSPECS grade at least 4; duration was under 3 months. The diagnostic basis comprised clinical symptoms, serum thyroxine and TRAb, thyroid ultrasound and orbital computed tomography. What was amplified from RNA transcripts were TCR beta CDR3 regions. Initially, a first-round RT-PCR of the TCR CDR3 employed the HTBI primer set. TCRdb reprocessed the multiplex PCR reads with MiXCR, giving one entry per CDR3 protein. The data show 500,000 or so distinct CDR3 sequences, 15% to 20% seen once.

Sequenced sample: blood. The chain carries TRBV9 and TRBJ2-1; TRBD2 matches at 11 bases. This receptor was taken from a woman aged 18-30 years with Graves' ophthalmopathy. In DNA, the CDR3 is TGTGCCAGCAGCGCCCCGGGACTAGCGGCAAACTACAATGAGCAGTTCTTC. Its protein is CASSAPGLAANYNEQFF.